This section outlines one TCR beta chain sequence together with its context. Per germline, CDR1 MDHEN and CDR2 SYDVKM. Germline trimming cut 5 bases from V and 4 bases from J; bases unmatched to any gene: 2. The CDR3 has 14 residues. Assay: immunoSEQ multiplex PCR; the TCRdb copy retains only in-frame clones and omits some. The table records roughly 69,000 clones, 95% to 97% of them present only once. The sample belongs to a study of technical replicates of blood from a handful of donors. Material: T cells isolated from PBMCs. The chain is built from TRBV28 and TRBJ2-2, with 9 bases identical to TRBD2. The clonotype comes from a human donor in good health. The CDR3 DNA is TGTGCCAGCAGTCAAGCGGGAGGCACCGGGGAGCTGTTTTTT. Protein product: CASSQAGGTGELFF. The variable domain in full, completed from reference TRBV28 and TRBJ2-2, reads DVKVTQSSRYLVKRTGEKVFLECVQDMDHENMFWYRQDPGLGLRLIYFSYDVKMKEKGDIPEGYSVSREKKERFSLILESASTNQTSMYLCASSQAGGTGELFFGEGSRLTVL.